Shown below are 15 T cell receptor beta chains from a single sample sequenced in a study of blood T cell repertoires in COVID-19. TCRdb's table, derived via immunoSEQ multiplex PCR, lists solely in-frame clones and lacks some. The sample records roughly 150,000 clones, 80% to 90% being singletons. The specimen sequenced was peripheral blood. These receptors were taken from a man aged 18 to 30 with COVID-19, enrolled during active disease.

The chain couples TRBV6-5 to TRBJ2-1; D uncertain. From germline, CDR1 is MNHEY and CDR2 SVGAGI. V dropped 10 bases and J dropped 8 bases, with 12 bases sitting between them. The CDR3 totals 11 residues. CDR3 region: CATHQEDEQFF. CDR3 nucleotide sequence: TGTGCCACCCACCAAGAGGATGAGCAGTTCTTC.

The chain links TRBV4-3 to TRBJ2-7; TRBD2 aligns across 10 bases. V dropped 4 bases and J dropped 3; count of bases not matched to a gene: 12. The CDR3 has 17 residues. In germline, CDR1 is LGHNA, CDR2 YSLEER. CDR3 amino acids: CASSPSRGLAGDYEQYF. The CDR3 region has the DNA TGCGCCAGCAGCCCAAGCCGAGGGCTAGCGGGAGACTACGAGCAGTACTTC.

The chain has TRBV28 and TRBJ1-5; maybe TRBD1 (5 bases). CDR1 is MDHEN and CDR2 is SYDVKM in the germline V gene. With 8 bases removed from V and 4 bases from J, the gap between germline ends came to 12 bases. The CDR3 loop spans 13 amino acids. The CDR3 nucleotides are TGTGCCAGCGGCGGGGCTTCAAATCAGCCCCAGCATTTT. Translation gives CASGGASNQPQHF.

Here the CDR3 reads CASSPDGTGREGYTF. For the CDR3, the DNA is TGCGCCAGCAGCCCGGACGGGACAGGGCGGGAGGGCTACACCTTC. The chain uses TRBV4-3 and TRBJ1-2; TRBD1 matches at 9 bases. The CDR3 has 15 amino acids. CDR1 LGHNA and CDR2 YSLEER come from the germline V gene. V lost 4 bases to trimming and J lost 8 bases; unmatched junction nucleotides: 11.

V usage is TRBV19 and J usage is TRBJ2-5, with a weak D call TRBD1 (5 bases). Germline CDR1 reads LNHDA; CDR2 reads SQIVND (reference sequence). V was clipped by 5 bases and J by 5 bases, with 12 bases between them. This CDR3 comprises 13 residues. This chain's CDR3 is CASSETVFETQYF. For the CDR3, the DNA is TGTGCCAGTAGTGAGACAGTCTTTGAGACCCAGTACTTC.

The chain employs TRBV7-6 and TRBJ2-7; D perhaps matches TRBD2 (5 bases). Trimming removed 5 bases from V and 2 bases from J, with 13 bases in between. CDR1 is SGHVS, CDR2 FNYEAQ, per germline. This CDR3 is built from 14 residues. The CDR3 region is CASSRQAGPYEQYF. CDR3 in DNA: TGTGCCAGCAGCCGCCAGGCGGGCCCCTACGAGCAGTACTTC.

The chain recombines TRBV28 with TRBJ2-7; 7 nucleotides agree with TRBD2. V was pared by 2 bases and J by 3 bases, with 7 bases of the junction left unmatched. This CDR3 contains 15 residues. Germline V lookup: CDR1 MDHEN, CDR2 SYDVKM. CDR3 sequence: CASSLSGRALYEQYF. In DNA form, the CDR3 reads TGTGCCAGCAGTTTAAGTGGGAGGGCACTCTACGAGCAGTACTTC.

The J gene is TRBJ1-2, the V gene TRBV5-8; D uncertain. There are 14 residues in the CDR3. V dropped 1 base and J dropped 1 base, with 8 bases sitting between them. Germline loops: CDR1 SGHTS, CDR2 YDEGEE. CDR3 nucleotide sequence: TGTGCCAGCAGCTTGTGGCAGGTTAACTATGGCTACACCTTC. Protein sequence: CASSLWQVNYGYTF.

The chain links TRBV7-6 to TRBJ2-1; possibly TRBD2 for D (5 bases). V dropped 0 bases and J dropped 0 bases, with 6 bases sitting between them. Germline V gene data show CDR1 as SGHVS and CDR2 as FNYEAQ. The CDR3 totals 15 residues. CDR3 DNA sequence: TGTGCCAGCAGCTTAGCGGGGAGCTCCTACAATGAGCAGTTCTTC. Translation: CASSLAGSSYNEQFF.

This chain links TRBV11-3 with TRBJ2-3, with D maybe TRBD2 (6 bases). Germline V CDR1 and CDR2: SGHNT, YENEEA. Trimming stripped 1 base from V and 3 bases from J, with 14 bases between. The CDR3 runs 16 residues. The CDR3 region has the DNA TGTGCCAGCAGCTTAGGCCGGAGGGGCTGGACAGATACGCAGTATTTT. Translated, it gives CASSLGRRGWTDTQYF.

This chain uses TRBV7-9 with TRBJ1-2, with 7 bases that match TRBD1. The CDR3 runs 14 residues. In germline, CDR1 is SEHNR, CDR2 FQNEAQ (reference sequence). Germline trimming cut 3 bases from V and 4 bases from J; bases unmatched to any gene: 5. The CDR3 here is CASSLDRSAYGYTF. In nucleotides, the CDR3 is TGTGCCAGCAGCTTGGACAGGAGCGCCTATGGCTACACCTTC.

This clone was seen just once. In DNA, the CDR3 is TGTGCCTTGGAGGGGCAGAACACTGAAGCTTTCTTT. Residues: CALEGQNTEAFF. This sequence joins TRBV30 and TRBJ1-1; tentative D call: TRBD1 (5 bases). The CDR3 runs to 12 residues. The V end was cut by 7 bases, the J end by 1 base, with 10 bases between. CDR1 and CDR2 from the germline V gene are GTSNPN and SVGIG (reference sequence).

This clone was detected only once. CDR3 coding DNA: TGTGCCAGCAGTTCCTTGGGGGGGGTCACTGAAGCTTTCTTT. Amino acids: CASSSLGGVTEAFF. The rearrangement uses TRBV6-2 or TRBV6-3 and TRBJ1-1; tentative D call: TRBD1 (5 bases). The CDR3 spans 14 residues. The V and J ends lost 4 bases and 4 bases respectively, with 13 bases between them. Germline V lookup: CDR1 MNHEY, CDR2 SVGEGT.

CDR3: CATSLLAGAVDEQFF. In DNA, the CDR3 is TGTGCCACCTCGCTCCTAGCGGGAGCGGTGGATGAGCAGTTCTTC. V usage is TRBV7-7 and J usage is TRBJ2-1, with 10 bases identical to TRBD2. This CDR3 is built from 15 residues. Germline CDR1 is SSHAT and CDR2 is FNYEAQ (reference sequence). V shed 10 bases, J shed 8 bases, and the junction held 14 bases outside the gene matches.

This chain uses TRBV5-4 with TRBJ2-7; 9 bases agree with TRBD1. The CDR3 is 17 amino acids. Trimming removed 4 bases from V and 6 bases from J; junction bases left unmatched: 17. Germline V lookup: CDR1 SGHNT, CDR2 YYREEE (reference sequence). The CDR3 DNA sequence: TGTGCCAGCAGCCGCGATCTTCTAGGTCGGACAGGGGTCGAGCAGTACTTC. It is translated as CASSRDLLGRTGVEQYF.